The T cell receptor (beta chain) described here comes from a study of cytomegalovirus exposure and HLA in healthy donors. PCR was performed using 60 Vbeta and 13 Jbeta primers. Assay used: immunoSEQ multiplex PCR; TCRdb lists only in-frame clones, some missing. The table shows roughly 130,000 clones, with about 80% occurring only once. This clone turned up a few times. Its antigen is undetermined. General study points: TCR beta chain V- and J-gene trimming was linked, in a later analysis, to a missense variant in DCLRE1C. The authors confirmed in vitro that a few CMV-associated chains were specific for CMV antigens. A later analysis associated 15,000 or so TCR beta sequences with HLA alleles at a 0.05 false discovery rate.

Germline V gene sequence: CDR1 MDHEN, CDR2 SYDVKM. Trimming took 3 bases from V and 7 from J; bases not matched to a gene: 5. The CDR3 consists of 14 residues. The genes are TRBV28 and TRBJ2-1; 8 nucleotides match TRBD1. Specimen: PBMCs. The clonotype comes from a man aged 40-50 years in good health and CMV-seronegative. The CDR3 nucleotides read TGTGCCAGCAGTTTGGGGCAGGGGGCAAATGAGCAGTTCTTC. It is translated as CASSLGQGANEQFF.